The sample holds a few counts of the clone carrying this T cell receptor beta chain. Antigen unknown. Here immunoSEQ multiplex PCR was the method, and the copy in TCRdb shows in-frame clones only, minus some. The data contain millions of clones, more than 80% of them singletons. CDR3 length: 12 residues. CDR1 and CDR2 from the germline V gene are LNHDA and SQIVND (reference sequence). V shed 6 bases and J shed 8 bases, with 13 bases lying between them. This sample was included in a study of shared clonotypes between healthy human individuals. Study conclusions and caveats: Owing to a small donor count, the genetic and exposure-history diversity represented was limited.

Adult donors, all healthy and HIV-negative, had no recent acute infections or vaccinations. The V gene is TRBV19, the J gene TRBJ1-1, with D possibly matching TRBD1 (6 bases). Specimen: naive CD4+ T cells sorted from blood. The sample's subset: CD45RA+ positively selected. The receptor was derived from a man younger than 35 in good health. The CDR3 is CASSPGQPEAFF. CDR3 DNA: TGTGCCAGTAGCCCCGGACAGCCCGAAGCTTTCTTT. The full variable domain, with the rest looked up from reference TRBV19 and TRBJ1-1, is DGGITQSPKYLFRKEGQNVTLSCEQNLNHDAMYWYRQDPGQGLRLIYYSQIVNDFQKGDIAEGYSVSREKKESFPLTVTSAQKNPTAFYLCASSPGQPEAFFGQGTRLTVV.